This T cell receptor beta chain is from a study of somatic mutations in T cells in chronic GVHD (TCRdb year 2020). For sorting, staining was done with anti-CD3, anti-CD4, anti-CD8 and a Vbeta20 antibody from the IOTest Beta Mark kit on a FACSAria III, reaching purity above 99%. Peripheral blood was drawn into sodium heparin tubes, and mononuclear cells were separated by Ficoll-Paque PLUS density gradient centrifugation. Before TCRbeta deep sequencing, the CD4+ Vbeta20+, CD4+ Vbeta20-, and CD8+ T cell fractions were FACS-sorted. Trimmed from V: 2 bases; trimmed from J: 7 bases; junction bases lacking a gene match: 7. CDR1 and CDR2 (GTSNPN, SVGIG) derive from the germline V gene (reference sequence). Including the terminal cysteine and phenylalanine, the CDR3 comprises 13 residues. Of the read, only the CDR3 DNA is kept; its 39 bases are in frame from base 1. Genomic DNA was isolated and then used for TCRbeta deep sequencing. The immunoSEQ assay, provided as a commercial service, was used for both TCRbeta CDR3 sequencing and the initial data processing. The authors' analysis ran thus. Reads were demultiplexed, adapter and primer sequences removed, similar clones merged by frequency-ratio clustering, and V, D, J genes annotated with IMGT. Not all clones reach the TCRdb copy of this immuneACCESS table, which keeps in-frame sequences only. Checked studies attribute under half of the gap to unresolved V genes and leave the rest unexplained. The DNA gave D and trimming, while V, J and clone size come from that table. Here the sample has 800 or so clones; about four fifths occur a single time. Roughly three quarters of the sample comes from the top ten.

Remarks on this clone: No cognate antigen has been identified for it. No qualities accompany the bases; no much larger clone lies one base away.

The clonotype originates from a male patient aged 45 to 59 with chronic graft-versus-host disease. Some T cells may originate with the graft donor following a transplant. The sequence is built from TRBV30 and TRBJ1-1; TRBD1 agrees with 7 junctional bases. The specimen was Vbeta20-positive CD4+ T cells from blood. Interpreted using the paper, the cell subset or site label stands for: CD4+ T cells sorted for TCR Vbeta20 (TRBV30-01) positivity by flow cytometry. The DNA sequence follows: TGTGCCTGGAGTCCAACAAGACAGGGTGAAGCTTTCTTT. This gives the protein CAWSPTRQGEAFF.